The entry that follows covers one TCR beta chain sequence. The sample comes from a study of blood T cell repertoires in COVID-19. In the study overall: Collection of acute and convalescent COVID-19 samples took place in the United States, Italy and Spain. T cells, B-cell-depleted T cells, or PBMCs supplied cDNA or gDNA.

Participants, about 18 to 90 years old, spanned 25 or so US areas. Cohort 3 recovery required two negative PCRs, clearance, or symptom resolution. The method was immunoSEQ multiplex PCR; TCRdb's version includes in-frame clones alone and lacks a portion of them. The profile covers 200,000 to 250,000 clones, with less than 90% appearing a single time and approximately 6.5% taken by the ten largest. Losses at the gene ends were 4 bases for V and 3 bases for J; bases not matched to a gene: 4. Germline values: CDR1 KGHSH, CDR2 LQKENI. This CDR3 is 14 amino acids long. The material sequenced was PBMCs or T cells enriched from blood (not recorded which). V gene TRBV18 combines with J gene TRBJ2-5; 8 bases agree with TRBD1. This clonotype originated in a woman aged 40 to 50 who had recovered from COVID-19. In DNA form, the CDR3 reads TGTGCCAGCTCACTAGGGACAGGAGAAGAGACCCAGTACTTC. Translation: CASSLGTGEETQYF.